This TCR beta chain was sequenced in a study of regulatory T cells in long-lasting Graves disease. CDR3 size: 14 residues. V lost 3 bases to trimming and J lost 1 base, with 10 bases between them. Germline V CDR1 and CDR2: DFQATT, SNEGSKA (reference sequence). The sample holds a few counts of this clonotype. Library construction for TCR beta used iRepertoire HTBI primers and Arm-PCR of CDR3 regions. TCRdb re-called the multiplex PCR reads with MiXCR, one entry per CDR3 protein. The data show roughly 360,000 distinct CDR3 sequences, with about 11% seen just once and approximately 17% held by the top ten. The time point: newly diagnosed GD, antithyroid drugs for less than 3 months. Construction of the TCR library relied on RNA isolated from PBMCs. The sample was also reused in another study, on T cells in Graves' hyperthyroidism and ophthalmopathy.

Sample: peripheral blood mononuclear cells (PBMCs), taken at new diagnosis, from a patient treated with antithyroid drugs. The source is a woman between 18 and 30 years old with Graves disease. This chain links TRBV20-1 with TRBJ1-3; D remains ambiguous. The CDR3 coding sequence is TGCAGTGCTAGTTTGGGAGGGTCTGGAAACACCATATATTTT. Its translation: CSASLGGSGNTIYF.